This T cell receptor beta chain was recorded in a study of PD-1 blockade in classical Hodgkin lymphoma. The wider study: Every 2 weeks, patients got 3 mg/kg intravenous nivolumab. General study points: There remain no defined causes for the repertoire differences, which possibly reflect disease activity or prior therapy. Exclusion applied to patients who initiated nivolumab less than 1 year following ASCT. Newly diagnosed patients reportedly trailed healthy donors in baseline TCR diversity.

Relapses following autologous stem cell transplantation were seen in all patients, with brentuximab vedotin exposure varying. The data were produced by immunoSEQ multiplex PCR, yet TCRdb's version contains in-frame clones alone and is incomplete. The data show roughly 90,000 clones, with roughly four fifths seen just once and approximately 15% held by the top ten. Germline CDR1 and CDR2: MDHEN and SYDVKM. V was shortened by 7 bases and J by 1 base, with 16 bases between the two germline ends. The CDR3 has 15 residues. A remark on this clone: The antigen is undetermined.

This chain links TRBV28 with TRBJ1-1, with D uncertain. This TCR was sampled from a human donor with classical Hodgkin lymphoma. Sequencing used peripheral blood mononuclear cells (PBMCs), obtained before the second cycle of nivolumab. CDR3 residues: CASTKLGLQNTEAFF. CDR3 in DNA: TGTGCCAGCACCAAACTTGGACTGCAGAACACTGAAGCTTTCTTT.